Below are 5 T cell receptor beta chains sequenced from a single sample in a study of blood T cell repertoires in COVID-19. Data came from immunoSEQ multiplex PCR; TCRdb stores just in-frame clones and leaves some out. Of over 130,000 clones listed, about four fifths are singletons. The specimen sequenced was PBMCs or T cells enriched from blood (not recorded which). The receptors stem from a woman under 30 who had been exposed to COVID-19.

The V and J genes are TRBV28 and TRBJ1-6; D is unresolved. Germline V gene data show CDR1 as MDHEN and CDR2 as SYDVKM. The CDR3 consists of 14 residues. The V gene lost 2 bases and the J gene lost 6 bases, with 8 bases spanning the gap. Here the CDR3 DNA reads TGTGCCAGCAGTTTAGGACGGGGTAATTCACCCCTCCACTTT. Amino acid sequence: CASSLGRGNSPLHF.

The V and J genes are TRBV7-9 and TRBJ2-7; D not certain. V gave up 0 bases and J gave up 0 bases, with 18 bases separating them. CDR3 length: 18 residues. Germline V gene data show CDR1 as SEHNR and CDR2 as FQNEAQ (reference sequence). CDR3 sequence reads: CASSLAKRPNRSSYEQYF. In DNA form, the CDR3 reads TGTGCCAGCAGCTTAGCGAAACGTCCTAACAGAAGCTCCTACGAGCAGTACTTC.

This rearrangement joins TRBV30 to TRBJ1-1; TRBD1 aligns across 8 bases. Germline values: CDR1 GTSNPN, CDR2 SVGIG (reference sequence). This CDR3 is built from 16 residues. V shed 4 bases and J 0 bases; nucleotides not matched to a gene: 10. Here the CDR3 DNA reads TGTGCCTGGATGAGGACAGGGCTAAGCATGAACACTGAAGCTTTCTTT. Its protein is CAWMRTGLSMNTEAFF.

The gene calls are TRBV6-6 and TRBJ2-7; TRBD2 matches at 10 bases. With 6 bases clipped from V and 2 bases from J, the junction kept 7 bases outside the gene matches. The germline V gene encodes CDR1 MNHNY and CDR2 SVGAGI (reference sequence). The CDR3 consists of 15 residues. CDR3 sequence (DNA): TGTGCCAGCAGCTCCCCAGCGGGAGGGACCTACGAGCAGTACTTC. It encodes CASSSPAGGTYEQYF.

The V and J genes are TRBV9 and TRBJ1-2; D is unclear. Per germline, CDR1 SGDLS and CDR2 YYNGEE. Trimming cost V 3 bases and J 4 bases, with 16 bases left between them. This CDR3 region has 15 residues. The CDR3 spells CASSARPEAVYGYTF. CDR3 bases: TGTGCCAGCAGCGCTCGCCCCGAGGCTGTCTATGGCTACACCTTC.